The text below deals with one T cell receptor (beta chain). There is no known antigen for this receptor. No clone much larger than this one lies a single base away; base qualities are absent. The meaning of the sample's treatment or condition label: in vitro stimulation with specific CMV peptide epitopes to enrich CMV-specific T cells. Counted from cysteine to phenylalanine, this CDR3 has 14 amino acids. The read is trimmed to its CDR3 DNA, 42 bases read in frame from base 1. The germline V gene encodes CDR1 SEHNR and CDR2 FQNEAQ (reference sequence). The V end gives up 6 bases and the J end 3 bases, leaving 6 bases in the junction not matched to a gene. TCRdb names Illumina HiSeq 1500 as the instrument used. In TCRdb, the public reads were trimmed at Q25 with fastp and aligned with MiXCR, with productive beta chains retained. Every CDR3 protein is listed once, alongside the most common genes and DNA of its rows. This sample holds about 770,000 distinct CDR3 sequences; almost 30% were observed only once. Roughly 14% of the sample is in the top ten clones.

The data stem from a study of T cell repertoires in cytomegalovirus infection (dated by TCRdb to between 2018 and 2021). About the full investigation: Alongside well-studied HLA-B-restricted epitopes, the peptide stimulations were aimed at recently identified HLA-C-restricted CMV epitopes, whose presentation resists viral immunomodulation. Because public TCR beta signatures pointed to carriage of CMV infection together with the matching HLA type, the HLA type of each donor mattered for the analysis. Study-wide findings and limitations: In the ex vivo response, HLA-C-restricted CMV-specific TCR beta clonotypes were dominant, and in two of eight donors the single most frequent clonotype came from this HLA-C-restricted group. In both this cohort and an independent cohort of a few hundred donors, the cumulative frequency of public TCR beta family members distinguished carriers of CMV infection plus the relevant HLA type.

This receptor was obtained from a human donor in good health (CMV status not recorded). Some clones in this sample may be carry-over from other donors' samples. The chain joins TRBV7-9 to TRBJ2-7, with 9 bases in between that match TRBD1. Sequenced here: cultured CD8+ T cells from PBMCs, sampled from culture after CMV antigen stimulation. The DNA sequence reads TGTGCCAGCAGGTCGACAGGGGGTGTCTACGAGCAGTACTTC. It encodes CASRSTGGVYEQYF.